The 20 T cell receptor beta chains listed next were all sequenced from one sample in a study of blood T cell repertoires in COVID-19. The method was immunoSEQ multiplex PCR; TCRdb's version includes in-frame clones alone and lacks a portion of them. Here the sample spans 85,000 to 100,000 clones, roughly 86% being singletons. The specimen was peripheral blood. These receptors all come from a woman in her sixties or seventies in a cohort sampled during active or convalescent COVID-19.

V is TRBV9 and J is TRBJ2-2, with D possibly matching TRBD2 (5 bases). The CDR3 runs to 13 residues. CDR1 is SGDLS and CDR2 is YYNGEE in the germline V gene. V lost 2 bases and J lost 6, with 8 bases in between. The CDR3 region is CASSVEGAGELFF. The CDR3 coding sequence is TGTGCCAGCAGCGTTGAGGGTGCCGGGGAGCTGTTTTTT.

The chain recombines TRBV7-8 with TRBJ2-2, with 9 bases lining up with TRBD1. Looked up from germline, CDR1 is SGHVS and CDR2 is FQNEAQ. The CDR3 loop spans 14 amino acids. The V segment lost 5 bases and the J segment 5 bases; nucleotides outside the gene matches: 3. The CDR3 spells CASSLDRGTGELFF. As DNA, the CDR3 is TGTGCCAGCAGCCTGGACAGGGGTACCGGGGAGCTGTTTTTT. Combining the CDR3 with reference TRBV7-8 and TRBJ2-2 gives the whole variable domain GAGVSQSPRYKVAKRGQDVALRCDPISGHVSLFWYQQALGQGPEFLTYFQNEAQLDKSGLPSDRFFAERPEGSVSTLKIQRTQQEDSAVYLCASSLDRGTGELFFGEGSRLTVL.

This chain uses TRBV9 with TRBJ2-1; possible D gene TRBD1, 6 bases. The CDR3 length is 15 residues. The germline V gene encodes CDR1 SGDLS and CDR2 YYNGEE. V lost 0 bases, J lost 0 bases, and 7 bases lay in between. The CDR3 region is CASSVEGGSYNEQFF. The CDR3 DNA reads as TGTGCCAGCAGCGTAGAAGGGGGCTCCTACAATGAGCAGTTCTTC.

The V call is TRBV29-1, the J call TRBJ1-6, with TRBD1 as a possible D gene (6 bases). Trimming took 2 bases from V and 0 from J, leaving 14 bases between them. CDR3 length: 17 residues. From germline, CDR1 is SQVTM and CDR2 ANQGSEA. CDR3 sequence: CSVEKPGVSSYNSPLHF. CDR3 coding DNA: TGCAGCGTTGAAAAGCCAGGGGTCAGCTCCTATAATTCACCCCTCCACTTT.

The CDR3 sequence is CASSTGQANEKLFF. The CDR3 DNA reads TGCGCCAGCAGCACGGGACAAGCTAATGAAAAACTGTTTTTT. J is TRBJ1-4 and V is TRBV5-1; perhaps TRBD1 as D (6 bases). Trimming took 4 bases from V and 3 from J, leaving 10 bases between them. The CDR3 length is 14 residues. From germline, CDR1 is SGHRS and CDR2 YFSETQ.

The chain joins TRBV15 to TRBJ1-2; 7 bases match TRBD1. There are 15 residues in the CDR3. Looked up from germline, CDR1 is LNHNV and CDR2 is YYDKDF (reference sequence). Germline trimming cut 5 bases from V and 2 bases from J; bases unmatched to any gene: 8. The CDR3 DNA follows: TGTGCCACCAGCTTTGAGGGGGCGCTAAACTATGGCTACACCTTC. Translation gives CATSFEGALNYGYTF.

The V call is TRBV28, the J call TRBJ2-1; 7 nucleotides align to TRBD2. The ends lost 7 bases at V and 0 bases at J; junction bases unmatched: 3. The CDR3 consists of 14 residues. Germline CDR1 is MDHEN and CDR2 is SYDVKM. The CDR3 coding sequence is TGTGCCAGCATAGGCGGGAGCTCCTACAATGAGCAGTTCTTC. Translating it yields CASIGGSSYNEQFF. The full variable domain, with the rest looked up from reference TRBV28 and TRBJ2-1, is DVKVTQSSRYLVKRTGEKVFLECVQDMDHENMFWYRQDPGLGLRLIYFSYDVKMKEKGDIPEGYSVSREKKERFSLILESASTNQTSMYLCASIGGSSYNEQFFGPGTRLTVL.

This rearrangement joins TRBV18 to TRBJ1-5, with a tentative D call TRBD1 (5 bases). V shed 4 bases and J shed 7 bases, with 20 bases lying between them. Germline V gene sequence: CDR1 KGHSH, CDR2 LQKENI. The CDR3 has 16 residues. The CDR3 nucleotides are TGTGCCAGCTCACGAGCGGGGGGGGATCTCTCCCAGCCCCAGCATTTT. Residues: CASSRAGGDLSQPQHF.

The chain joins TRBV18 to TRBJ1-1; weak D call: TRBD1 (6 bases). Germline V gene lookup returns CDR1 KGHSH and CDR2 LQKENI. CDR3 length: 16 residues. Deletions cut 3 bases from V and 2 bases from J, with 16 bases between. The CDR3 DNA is TGTGCCAGCTCACCCCTCAGGGCAGGGGAAAACACTGAAGCTTTCTTT. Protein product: CASSPLRAGENTEAFF.

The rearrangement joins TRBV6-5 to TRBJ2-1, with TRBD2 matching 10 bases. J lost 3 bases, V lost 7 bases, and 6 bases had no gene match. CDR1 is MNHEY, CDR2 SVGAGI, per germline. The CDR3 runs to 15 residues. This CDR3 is CASKKGLADYNEQFF. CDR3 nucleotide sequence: TGTGCCAGCAAAAAAGGACTAGCGGACTACAATGAGCAGTTCTTC.

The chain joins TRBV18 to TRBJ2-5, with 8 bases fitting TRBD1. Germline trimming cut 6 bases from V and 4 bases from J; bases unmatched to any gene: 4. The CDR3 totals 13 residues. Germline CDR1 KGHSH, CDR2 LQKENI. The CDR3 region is CASSPDRGETQYF. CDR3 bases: TGTGCCAGCTCGCCCGACAGGGGAGAGACCCAGTACTTC. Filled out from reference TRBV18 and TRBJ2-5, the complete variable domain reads NAGVMQNPRHLVRRRGQEARLRCSPMKGHSHVYWYRQLPEEGLKFMVYLQKENIIDESGMPKERFSAEFPKEGPSILRIQQVVRGDSAAYFCASSPDRGETQYFGPGTRLLVL.

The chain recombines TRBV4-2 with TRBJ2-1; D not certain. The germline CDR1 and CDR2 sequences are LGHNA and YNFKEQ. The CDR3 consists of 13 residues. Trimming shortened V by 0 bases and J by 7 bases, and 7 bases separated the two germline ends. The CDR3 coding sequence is TGTGCCAGCAGCCAAGAGAGTTGGAATGAGCAGTTCTTC. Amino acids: CASSQESWNEQFF.

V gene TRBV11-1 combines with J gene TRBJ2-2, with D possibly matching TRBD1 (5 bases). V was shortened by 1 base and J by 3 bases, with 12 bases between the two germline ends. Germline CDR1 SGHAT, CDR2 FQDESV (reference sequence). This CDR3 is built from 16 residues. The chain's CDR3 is CASSLGQGRDTGELFF. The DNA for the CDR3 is TGTGCCAGCAGCTTAGGCCAGGGAAGGGACACCGGGGAGCTGTTTTTT.

The CDR3 sequence: CASSPRRRDYNEQFF. DNA for the CDR3: TGTGCCAGCAGCCCCAGGAGGCGGGACTACAATGAGCAGTTCTTC. The J gene is TRBJ2-1, the V gene TRBV28; D might be TRBD2 (6 bases). Germline CDR1 is MDHEN and CDR2 is SYDVKM. The germline V and J ends were trimmed by 6 bases and 3 bases, with 15 bases remaining between them. There are 15 residues in the CDR3.

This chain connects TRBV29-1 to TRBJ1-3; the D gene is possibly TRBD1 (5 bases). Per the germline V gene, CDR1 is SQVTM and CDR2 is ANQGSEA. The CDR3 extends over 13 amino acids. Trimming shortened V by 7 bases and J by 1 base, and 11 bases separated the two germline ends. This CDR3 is CSGVTGSGNTIYF. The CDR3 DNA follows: TGCAGCGGGGTCACAGGATCTGGAAACACCATATATTTT.

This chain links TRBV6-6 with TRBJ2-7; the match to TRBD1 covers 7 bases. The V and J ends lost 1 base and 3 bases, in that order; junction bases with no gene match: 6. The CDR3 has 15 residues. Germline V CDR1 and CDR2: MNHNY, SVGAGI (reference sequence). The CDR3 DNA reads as TGTGCCAGCAGTTACTTGCCGGGACAGAGCTACGAGCAGTACTTC. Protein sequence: CASSYLPGQSYEQYF.

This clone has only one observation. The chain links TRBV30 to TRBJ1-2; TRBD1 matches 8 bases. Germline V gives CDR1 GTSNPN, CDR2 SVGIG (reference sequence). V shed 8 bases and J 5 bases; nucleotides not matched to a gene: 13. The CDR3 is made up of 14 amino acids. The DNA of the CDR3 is TGTGCCCCCCTTCGACAGGGGAGTAGGTATGGCTACACCTTC. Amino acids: CAPLRQGSRYGYTF.

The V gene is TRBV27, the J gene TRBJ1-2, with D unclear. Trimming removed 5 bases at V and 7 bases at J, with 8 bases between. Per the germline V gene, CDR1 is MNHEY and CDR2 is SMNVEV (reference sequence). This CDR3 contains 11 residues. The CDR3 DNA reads TGTGCCAGCAGTGGGCTGGGTGGCTACACCTTC. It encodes CASSGLGGYTF.

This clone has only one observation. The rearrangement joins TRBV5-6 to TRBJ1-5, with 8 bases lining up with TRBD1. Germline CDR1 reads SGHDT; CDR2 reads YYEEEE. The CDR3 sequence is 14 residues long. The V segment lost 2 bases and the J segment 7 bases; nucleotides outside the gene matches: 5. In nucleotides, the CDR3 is TGTGCCAGCAGCTTCACAGGGGGGAGGCAGCCCCAGCATTTT. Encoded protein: CASSFTGGRQPQHF.

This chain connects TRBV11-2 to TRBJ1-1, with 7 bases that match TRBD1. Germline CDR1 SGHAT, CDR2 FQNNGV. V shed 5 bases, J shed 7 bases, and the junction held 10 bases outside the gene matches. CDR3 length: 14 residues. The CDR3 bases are TGTGCCAGCAGCCTCCGGGACAGCCGGGGTGAAGCTTTCTTT. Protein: CASSLRDSRGEAFF.